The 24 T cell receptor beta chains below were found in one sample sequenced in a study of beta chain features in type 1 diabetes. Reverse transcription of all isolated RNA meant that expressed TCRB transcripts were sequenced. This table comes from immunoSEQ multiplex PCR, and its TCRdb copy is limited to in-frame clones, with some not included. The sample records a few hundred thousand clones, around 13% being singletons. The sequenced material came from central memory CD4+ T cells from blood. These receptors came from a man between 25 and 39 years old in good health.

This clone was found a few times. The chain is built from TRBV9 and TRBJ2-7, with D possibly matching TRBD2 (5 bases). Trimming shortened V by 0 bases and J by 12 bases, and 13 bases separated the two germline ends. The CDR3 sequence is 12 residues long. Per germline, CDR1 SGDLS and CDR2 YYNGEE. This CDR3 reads CASSVGGRGRYV. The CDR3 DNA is TGTGCCAGCAGCGTAGGTGGGAGAGGAAGGTACGTC.

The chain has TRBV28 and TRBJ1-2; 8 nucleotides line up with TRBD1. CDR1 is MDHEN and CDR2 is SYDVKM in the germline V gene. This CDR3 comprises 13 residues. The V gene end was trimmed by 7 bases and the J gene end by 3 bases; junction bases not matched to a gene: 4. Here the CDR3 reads CASTLGQDYGYTF. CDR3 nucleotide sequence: TGTGCCAGCACCTTGGGACAGGACTATGGCTACACCTTC.

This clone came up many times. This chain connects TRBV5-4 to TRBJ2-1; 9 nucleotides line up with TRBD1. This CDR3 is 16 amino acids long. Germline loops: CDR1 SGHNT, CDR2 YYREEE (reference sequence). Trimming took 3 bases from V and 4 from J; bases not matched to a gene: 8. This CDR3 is CASSSRGTGLYNEQFF. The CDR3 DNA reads TGTGCCAGCAGCTCGCGGGGGACAGGGTTATACAATGAGCAGTTCTTC.

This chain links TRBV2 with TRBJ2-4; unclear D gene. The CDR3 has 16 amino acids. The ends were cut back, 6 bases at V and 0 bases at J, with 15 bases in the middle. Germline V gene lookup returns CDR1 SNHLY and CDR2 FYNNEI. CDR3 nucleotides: TGTGCCAGCAGGCAAGAAAGACACCTAGCCAAAAACATTCAGTACTTC. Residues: CASRQERHLAKNIQYF. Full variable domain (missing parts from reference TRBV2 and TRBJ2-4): EPEVTQTPSHQVTQMGQEVILRCVPISNHLYFYWYRQILGQKVEFLVSFYNNEISEKSEIFDDQFSVERPDGSNFTLKIRSTKLEDSAMYFCASRQERHLAKNIQYFGAGTRLSVL.

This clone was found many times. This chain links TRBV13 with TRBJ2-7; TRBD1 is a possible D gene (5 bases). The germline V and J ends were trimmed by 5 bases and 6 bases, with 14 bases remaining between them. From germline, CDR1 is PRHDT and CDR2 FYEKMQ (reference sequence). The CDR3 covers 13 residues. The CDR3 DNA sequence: TGTGCCAGCAGCCCTAATTGGGGCGGCGAGCAGTACTTC. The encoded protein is CASSPNWGGEQYF.

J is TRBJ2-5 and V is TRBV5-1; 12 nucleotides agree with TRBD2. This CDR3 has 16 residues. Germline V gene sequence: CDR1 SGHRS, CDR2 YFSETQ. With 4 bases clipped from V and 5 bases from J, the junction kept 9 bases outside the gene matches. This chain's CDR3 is CASSISSGGAGETQYF. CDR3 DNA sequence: TGCGCCAGCAGCATCTCTAGCGGGGGGGCCGGGGAGACCCAGTACTTC.

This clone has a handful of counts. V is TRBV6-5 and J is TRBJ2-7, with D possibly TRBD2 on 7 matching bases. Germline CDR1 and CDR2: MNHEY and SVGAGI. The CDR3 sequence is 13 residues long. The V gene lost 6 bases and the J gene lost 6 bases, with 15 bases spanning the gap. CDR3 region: CASRQPGGLEQYV. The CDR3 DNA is TGTGCCAGCAGACAGCCCGGGGGGCTCGAGCAGTACGTC.

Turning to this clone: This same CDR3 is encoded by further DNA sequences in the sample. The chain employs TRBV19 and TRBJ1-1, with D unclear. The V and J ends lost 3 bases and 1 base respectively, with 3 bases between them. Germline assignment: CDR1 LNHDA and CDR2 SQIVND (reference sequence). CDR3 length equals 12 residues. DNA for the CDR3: TGTGCCAGTAGTATGCGGAACACTGAAGCTTTCTTT. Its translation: CASSMRNTEAFF.

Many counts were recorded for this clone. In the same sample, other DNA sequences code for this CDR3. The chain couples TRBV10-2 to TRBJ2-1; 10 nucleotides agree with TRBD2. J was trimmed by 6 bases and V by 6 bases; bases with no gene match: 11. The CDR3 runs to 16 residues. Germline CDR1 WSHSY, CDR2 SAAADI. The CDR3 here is CASSPLRAGGGNEQFF. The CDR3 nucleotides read TGCGCCAGCAGCCCTCTTCGAGCGGGGGGGGGCAATGAGCAGTTCTTC.

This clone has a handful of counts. CDR3 sequence reads: CASSPRGGGEQFF. The CDR3 nucleotides read TGTGCCAGCAGCCCCCGGGGGGGAGGCGAGCAGTTCTTC. The J gene is TRBJ2-1, the V gene TRBV7-7, with 8 bases matching TRBD2. Germline V gene lookup returns CDR1 SSHAT and CDR2 FNYEAQ (reference sequence). The trim removed 5 bases at V and 10 bases at J, leaving 7 bases unmatched. The CDR3 totals 13 residues.

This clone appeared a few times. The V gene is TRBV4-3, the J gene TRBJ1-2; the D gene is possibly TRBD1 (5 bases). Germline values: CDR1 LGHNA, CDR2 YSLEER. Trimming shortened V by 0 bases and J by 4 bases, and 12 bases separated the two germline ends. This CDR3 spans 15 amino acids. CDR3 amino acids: CASSQDRVDGYGYTF. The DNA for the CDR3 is TGCGCCAGCAGCCAAGACAGGGTAGACGGCTATGGCTACACCTTC.

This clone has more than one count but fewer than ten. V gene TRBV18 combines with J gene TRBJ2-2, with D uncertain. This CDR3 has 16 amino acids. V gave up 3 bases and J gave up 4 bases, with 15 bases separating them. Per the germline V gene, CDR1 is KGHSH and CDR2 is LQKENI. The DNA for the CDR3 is TGTGCCAGCTCACCCAATTCGGTCGGCACCACCGGGGAGCTGTTTTTT. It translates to CASSPNSVGTTGELFF.

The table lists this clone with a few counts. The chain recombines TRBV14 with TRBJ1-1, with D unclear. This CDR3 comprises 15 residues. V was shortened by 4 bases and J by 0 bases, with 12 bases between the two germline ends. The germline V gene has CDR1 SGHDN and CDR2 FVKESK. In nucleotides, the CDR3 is TGTGCCAGCAGCCCGAGGACGGTATTGAACACTGAAGCTTTCTTT. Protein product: CASSPRTVLNTEAFF.

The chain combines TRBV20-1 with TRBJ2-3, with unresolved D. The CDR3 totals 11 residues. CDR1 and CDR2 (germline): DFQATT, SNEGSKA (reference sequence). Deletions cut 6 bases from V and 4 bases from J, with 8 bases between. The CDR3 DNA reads TGCAGTGCCCAGAGATCAGATACGCAGTATTTT. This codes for CSAQRSDTQYF.

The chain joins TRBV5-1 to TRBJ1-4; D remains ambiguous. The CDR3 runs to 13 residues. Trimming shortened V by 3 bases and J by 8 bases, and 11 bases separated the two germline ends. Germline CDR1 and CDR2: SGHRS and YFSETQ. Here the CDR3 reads CASSWRWLEKLFF. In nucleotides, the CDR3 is TGCGCCAGCAGCTGGAGGTGGTTGGAAAAACTGTTTTTT.

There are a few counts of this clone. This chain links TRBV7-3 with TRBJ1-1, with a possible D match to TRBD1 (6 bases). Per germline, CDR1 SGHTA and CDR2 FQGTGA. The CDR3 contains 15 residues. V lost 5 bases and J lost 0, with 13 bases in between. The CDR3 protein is CASSPQRGMNTEAFF. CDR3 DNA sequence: TGTGCCAGCAGCCCCCAAAGGGGGATGAACACTGAAGCTTTCTTT.

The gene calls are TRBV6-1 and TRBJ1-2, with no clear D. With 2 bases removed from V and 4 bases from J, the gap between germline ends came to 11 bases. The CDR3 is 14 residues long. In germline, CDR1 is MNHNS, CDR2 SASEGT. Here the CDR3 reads CASSEYGTLYGYTF. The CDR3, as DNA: TGTGCCAGCAGTGAATATGGCACTCTCTATGGCTACACCTTC.

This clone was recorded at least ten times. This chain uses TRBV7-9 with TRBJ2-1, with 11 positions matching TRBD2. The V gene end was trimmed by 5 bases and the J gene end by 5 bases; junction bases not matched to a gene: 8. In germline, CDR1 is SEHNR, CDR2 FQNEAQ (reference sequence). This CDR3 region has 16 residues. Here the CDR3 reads CASSPVGTSGNNEQFF. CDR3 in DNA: TGTGCCAGCAGCCCAGTCGGGACTAGCGGAAACAATGAGCAGTTCTTC. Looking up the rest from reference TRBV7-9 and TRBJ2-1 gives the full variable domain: DTGVSQNPRHKITKRGQNVTFRCDPISEHNRLYWYRQTLGQGPEFLTYFQNEAQLEKSRLLSDRFSAERPKGSFSTLEIQRTEQGDSAMYLCASSPVGTSGNNEQFFGPGTRLTVL.

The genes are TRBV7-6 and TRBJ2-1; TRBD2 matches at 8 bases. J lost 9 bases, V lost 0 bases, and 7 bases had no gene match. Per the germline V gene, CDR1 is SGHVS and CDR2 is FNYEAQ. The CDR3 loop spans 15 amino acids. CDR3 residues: CASSLARAGGGEQFF. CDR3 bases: TGTGCCAGCAGCTTAGCTAGGGCGGGGGGAGGTGAGCAGTTCTTC. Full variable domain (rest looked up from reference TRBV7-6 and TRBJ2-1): GAGVSQSPRYKVTKRGQDVALRCDPISGHVSLYWYRQALGQGPEFLTYFNYEAQQDKSGLPNDRFSAERPEGSISTLTIQRTEQRDSAMYRCASSLARAGGGEQFFGPGTRLTVL.

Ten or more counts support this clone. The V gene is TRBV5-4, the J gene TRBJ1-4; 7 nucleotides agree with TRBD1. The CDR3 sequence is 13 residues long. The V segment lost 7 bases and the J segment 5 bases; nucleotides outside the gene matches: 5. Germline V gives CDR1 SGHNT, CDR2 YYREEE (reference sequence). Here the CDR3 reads CASRRGLNEKLFF. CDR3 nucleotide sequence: TGTGCCAGCCGGAGGGGGCTGAATGAAAAACTGTTTTTT.

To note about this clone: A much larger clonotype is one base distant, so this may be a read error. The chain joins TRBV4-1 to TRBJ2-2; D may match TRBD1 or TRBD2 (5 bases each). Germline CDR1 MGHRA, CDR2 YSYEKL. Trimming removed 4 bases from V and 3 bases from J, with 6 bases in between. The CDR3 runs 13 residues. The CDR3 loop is CASSRGDTGELFF. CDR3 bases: TGCGCCAGCAGCCGAGGGGACACCGGGGAGCTGTTTTTT.

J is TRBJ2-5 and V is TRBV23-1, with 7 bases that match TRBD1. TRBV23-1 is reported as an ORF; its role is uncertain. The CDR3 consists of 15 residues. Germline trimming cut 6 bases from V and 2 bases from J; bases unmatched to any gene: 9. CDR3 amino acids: CASSQGGVGQETQYF. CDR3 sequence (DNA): TGCGCCAGCAGCCAAGGGGGCGTCGGGCAAGAGACCCAGTACTTC.

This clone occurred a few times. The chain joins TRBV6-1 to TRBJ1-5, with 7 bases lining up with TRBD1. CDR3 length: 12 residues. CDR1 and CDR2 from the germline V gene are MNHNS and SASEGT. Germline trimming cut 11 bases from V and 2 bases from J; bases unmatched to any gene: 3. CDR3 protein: CACGQGNQPQHF. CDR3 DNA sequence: TGTGCCTGCGGACAGGGCAATCAGCCCCAGCATTTT.

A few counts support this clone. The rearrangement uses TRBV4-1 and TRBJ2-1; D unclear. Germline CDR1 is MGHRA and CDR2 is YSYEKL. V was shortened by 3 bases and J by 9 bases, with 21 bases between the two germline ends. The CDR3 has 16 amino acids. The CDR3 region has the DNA TGCGCCAGCAGCCATACGATGCGACCGTCCCCTAGTGAGCAGTTCTTC. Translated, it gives CASSHTMRPSPSEQFF.